The sequence of this TCR beta chain was determined in a study of cytomegalovirus exposure and HLA in healthy donors. PCR primers comprised 60 Vbeta and 13 Jbeta primers. The repertoire was sequenced with immunoSEQ multiplex PCR; TCRdb's copy has only in-frame clones and lacks some. The sample has more than 85,000 clones; over 8% are singletons. This clone was observed a single time. CDR1 is LNHDA, CDR2 SQIVND, per germline (reference sequence). The CDR3 has 15 amino acids. V was clipped by 8 bases and J by 1 base; unmatched bases: 7. Healthy bone marrow donors formed the donor group. The source of this sequence is a man aged 45-65 years in good health and CMV-seropositive. This chain links TRBV19 with TRBJ1-5; 8 bases line up with TRBD1. Sequenced input: PBMCs. The CDR3 sequence: CASAGGRWSNQPQHF. The CDR3 DNA follows: TGTGCCAGTGCAGGGGGCAGATGGAGCAATCAGCCCCAGCATTTT.